The 14 T cell receptor beta chains reported below all come from one sample, sequenced in a study of T cell responses to AZD1222 COVID-19 vaccine. Only in-frame clones appear in the TCRdb table, and some are missing; sequencing was by immunoSEQ multiplex PCR. The repertoire has some 130,000 clones, about nine tenths of them found once; the top ten carry 6.5% to 8.5%. The sequencing used peripheral blood, collected on day 0 of AZD1222 vaccination. Receptors were obtained from an adult in good health.

V usage is TRBV18 and J usage is TRBJ2-5; 8 bases agree with TRBD1. Germline CDR1 KGHSH, CDR2 LQKENI. After removal of 0 bases from V and 4 bases from J, the junction contained 1 base not matched to a gene. The CDR3 is 14 residues long. The CDR3: CASSPPTGVETQYF. CDR3 DNA: TGTGCCAGCTCACCACCGACAGGGGTAGAGACCCAGTACTTC.

This rearrangement joins TRBV10-3 to TRBJ1-2; D not resolved. There are 12 residues in the CDR3. Trimming pared 3 bases from V and 3 bases from J, leaving 5 bases between. Germline V gene sequence: CDR1 ENHRY, CDR2 SYGVKD. CDR3 sequence: CAISDVHYGYTF. The CDR3 DNA is TGTGCCATCAGTGATGTACACTATGGCTACACCTTC.

The chain recombines TRBV4-2 with TRBJ2-7, with TRBD1 matching over 8 bases. After removal of 0 bases from V and 3 bases from J, the junction contained 7 bases not matched to a gene. There are 16 residues in the CDR3. Germline lookup yields CDR1 LGHNA and CDR2 YNFKEQ. The CDR3 nucleotides are TGTGCCAGCAGCCAAGAATTTGGGACAGGAAACTACGAGCAGTACTTC. Its translation is CASSQEFGTGNYEQYF.

The J gene is TRBJ2-7, the V gene TRBV28; a possible D gene is TRBD2 (7 bases). CDR3 length equals 13 residues. Trimming shortened V by 6 bases and J by 2 bases, and 11 bases separated the two germline ends. Germline CDR1 reads MDHEN; CDR2 reads SYDVKM. The CDR3 protein is CASSTGGAYEQYF. The DNA for the CDR3 is TGTGCCAGCAGCACGGGGGGCGCCTACGAGCAGTACTTC.

The chain recombines TRBV5-1 with TRBJ1-1; 9 nucleotides align to TRBD1. The germline CDR1 and CDR2 sequences are SGHRS and YFSETQ. V shed 4 bases and J 7 bases; nucleotides not matched to a gene: 11. The CDR3 contains 15 residues. CDR3 protein: CASSATSTGGLEAFF. In DNA form, the CDR3 reads TGCGCCAGCAGCGCCACCTCGACAGGGGGTCTTGAAGCTTTCTTT.

This chain uses TRBV28 with TRBJ2-7; D not resolved. Germline values: CDR1 MDHEN, CDR2 SYDVKM. V lost 2 bases and J lost 7, with 9 bases in between. The CDR3 runs 12 residues. CDR3 region: CASSLGWPEQYF. In DNA form, the CDR3 reads TGTGCCAGCAGTTTAGGCTGGCCGGAGCAGTACTTC.

V gene TRBV3-1 (or the pseudogene TRBV3-2) combines with J gene TRBJ2-1, with D perhaps TRBD2 (6 bases). CDR1 and CDR2 from the germline V gene are LGHDT and YNNKEL (reference sequence). Trimming left V 4 bases short and J 11 bases short, with 15 bases between. This CDR3 region has 13 residues. The CDR3: CASSPRDSEKQFF. CDR3 bases: TGTGCCAGCAGCCCACGGGACTCCGAAAAGCAGTTCTTC.

This chain uses TRBV7-2 with TRBJ1-1, with D uncertain. Per germline, CDR1 SGHTA and CDR2 FQGNSA. With 6 bases removed from V and 1 base from J, the gap between germline ends came to 9 bases. The CDR3 sequence is 13 residues long. For the CDR3, the DNA is TGTGCCAGCAGGACCACCCGGAACACTGAAGCTTTCTTT. Its translation is CASRTTRNTEAFF.

This chain connects TRBV27 to TRBJ1-2; possible D gene TRBD1, 6 bases. Between the trimmed V and J ends, which lost 5 bases and 6 bases, there was a span of 16 bases. The CDR3 consists of 14 residues. The V gene's germline CDR1 is MNHEY and CDR2 SMNVEV (reference sequence). The CDR3 nucleotides are TGTGCCAGCAGTCAACAGGGTCTTTTCGATGGCTACACCTTC. This translates into CASSQQGLFDGYTF.

V gene TRBV3-1 (or the pseudogene TRBV3-2) combines with J gene TRBJ1-4, with D possibly matching TRBD1 (6 bases). V was trimmed by 3 bases and J by 0 bases, leaving 11 bases between them. From germline, CDR1 is LGHDT and CDR2 YNNKEL (reference sequence). CDR3 length equals 16 residues. The CDR3 region has the DNA TGTGCCAGCAGCCATGGACAGTTTGCAACTAATGAAAAACTGTTTTTT. This translates into CASSHGQFATNEKLFF.

The chain uses TRBV7-3 and TRBJ2-2; 8 nucleotides align to TRBD2. CDR1 and CDR2 from the germline V gene are SGHTA and FQGTGA. The V segment lost 0 bases and the J segment 2 bases; nucleotides outside the gene matches: 5. This CDR3 comprises 17 residues. CDR3 nucleotide sequence: TGTGCCAGCAGCTTAACAGCGGGGGCGTCTAACACCGGGGAGCTGTTTTTT. This gives the protein CASSLTAGASNTGELFF. The entire variable domain, with the rest obtained from reference TRBV7-3 and TRBJ2-2, is as follows: GAGVSQTPSNKVTEKGKYVELRCDPISGHTALYWYRQSLGQGPEFLIYFQGTGAADDSGLPNDRFFAVRPEGSVSTLKIQRTERGDSAVYLCASSLTAGASNTGELFFGEGSRLTVL.

This chain connects TRBV19 to TRBJ2-7; TRBD1 is a possible D gene (6 bases). Germline V gives CDR1 LNHDA, CDR2 SQIVND (reference sequence). The V end was cut by 6 bases, the J end by 0 bases, with 15 bases between. The CDR3 extends over 15 amino acids. This chain's CDR3 is CASSEPRGSSYEQYF. DNA for the CDR3: TGTGCCAGTAGCGAGCCGAGGGGGAGCTCCTACGAGCAGTACTTC.

This clone came up once. The V call is TRBV4-1, the J call TRBJ2-5, with 11 bases aligning to TRBD1. V lost 8 bases and J lost 5; bases outside the gene matches: 16. The germline CDR1 and CDR2 sequences are MGHRA and YSYEKL. The CDR3 length is 17 residues. CDR3: CASSRPGDRGDMETQYF. The CDR3 nucleotides are TGCGCCAGCTCAAGACCAGGGGACAGGGGGGATATGGAGACCCAGTACTTC.

The chain recombines TRBV7-9 with TRBJ2-3; D may match TRBD1 or TRBD2 (6 bases each). This CDR3 contains 15 residues. Between the trimmed V and J ends, which lost 3 bases and 0 bases, there was a span of 10 bases. The germline V gene has CDR1 SEHNR and CDR2 FQNEAQ (reference sequence). The CDR3: CASSFTGASTDTQYF. The CDR3 DNA reads TGTGCCAGCAGCTTCACGGGGGCTAGCACAGATACGCAGTATTTT. Full variable domain (outside the CDR3, taken from reference TRBV7-9 and TRBJ2-3): DTGVSQNPRHKITKRGQNVTFRCDPISEHNRLYWYRQTLGQGPEFLTYFQNEAQLEKSRLLSDRFSAERPKGSFSTLEIQRTEQGDSAMYLCASSFTGASTDTQYFGPGTRLTVL.